These T cell receptor beta chains were read from a single sample in a study of a mutant IDH1 vaccine in newly diagnosed glioma. Produced via immunoSEQ multiplex PCR; TCRdb's table is partial and in-frame only. The data show tens of thousands of clones, with around 78% seen just once and more than 20% held by the top ten. Their specific antigens are unknown. Sequenced material: PBMCs, taken from a glioma patient whose treatment included an IDH1 peptide vaccine. Source of these receptors: a young man with glioma. Both conserved end residues are part of each CDR3. D genes are given only for firm matches.

CDR3: CASSFRNPGNEQFF; V: TRBV19; D: -
CDR3: CASDRDGGNTIYF; V: TRBV6-1; D: TRBD1
CDR3: CASSEVSGMNTEAFF; V: TRBV6-1; D: -
CDR3: CASSLGLAGGYNEQFF; V: TRBV5-4; D: TRBD2
CDR3: CASSPGETQYF; V: TRBV6-5; D: -
CDR3: CASSYGVDTEAFF; V: TRBV6-5; D: -
CDR3: CASHMNTEAFF; V: TRBV2; D: -
CDR3: CASSRGVLRGTEAFF; V: TRBV28; D: -
CDR3: CASSQGTSGNNEQFF; V: TRBV27; D: TRBD2
CDR3: CASTGRTSDYEQYF; V: TRBV5-1; D: TRBD2
CDR3: CASSFGESTGELFF; V: TRBV5-1; D: -
CDR3: CASSTSGGLGETQYF; V: TRBV7-2; D: TRBD2
CDR3: CASSLYPYGYTF; V: TRBV28; D: -
CDR3: CASSLGTGTNTEAFF; V: TRBV7-9; D: -
CDR3: CASSLGASGANVLTF; V: TRBV5-4; D: -
CDR3: CAWSAGGYEQYF; V: TRBV30; D: TRBD2
CDR3: CASTQHKEFQPSVLEQYF; V: TRBV10-2; D: -
CDR3: CASSLSSAENTEAFF; V: TRBV5-1; D: -
CDR3: CASSSSGSRTSTEAFF; V: TRBV21-1; D: -
CDR3: CASSESLGGPDTQYF; V: TRBV9; D: -
CDR3: CASSQEGSYEQYF; V: TRBV14; D: -
CDR3: CASSDGDRGTEAFF; V: TRBV6-1; D: TRBD1
CDR3: CASSLGASSYNEQFF; V: TRBV5-4; D: -
CDR3: CASSSRLGALELNTEAFF; V: TRBV7-9; D: -
CDR3: CASSPEAFF; V: TRBV27; D: -
CDR3: CASSSGTGEADTEAFF; V: TRBV5-6; D: TRBD1
CDR3: CALNGPSYEQYF; V: TRBV30; D: -
CDR3: CASSIQGINNSPLHF; V: TRBV19; D: -
CDR3: CASSSLFKSTGELFF; V: TRBV6-5; D: -
CDR3: CASSSQKGAETELFF; V: TRBV5-4; D: TRBD1
CDR3: CASSGTSGYGLYNEQFF; V: TRBV18; D: TRBD2
CDR3: CSVQWLLANYGYTF; V: TRBV29-1; D: -
CDR3: CASSMGQGVDQPQHF; V: TRBV27; D: TRBD1
CDR3: CSVAQGEADTQYF; V: TRBV29-1; D: -
CDR3: CASSLAGQYNSPLHF; V: TRBV5-8; D: TRBD1
CDR3: CASSPPSPAGALDTQYF; V: TRBV9; D: TRBD2
CDR3: CASSYSRGVGGNEQFF; V: TRBV6-5; D: -
CDR3: CASSPRGARYTEAFF; V: TRBV23-1; D: -
CDR3: CAWSVRQGVSEAFF; V: TRBV30; D: TRBD1
CDR3: CAWSGASGGSPADTQYF; V: TRBV30; D: TRBD2
CDR3: CASSLTKGQILDQPQHF; V: TRBV7-8; D: -
CDR3: CASSFQGFAGELFF; V: TRBV5-6; D: -
CDR3: CASSGPSQPQHF; V: TRBV6-1; D: -
CDR3: CASSRPDRSYEQYF; V: TRBV5-4; D: -
CDR3: CASSASSTGIYGYTF; V: TRBV5-1; D: -
CDR3: CASSLGAVTEAFF; V: TRBV7-8; D: -
CDR3: CASTIGGDEQYF; V: TRBV11-2; D: -
CDR3: CASGRTGPAEKLFF; V: TRBV27; D: TRBD1
CDR3: CASSLGDLNTEAFF; V: TRBV27; D: -
CDR3: CASSQDDSWRNTIYF; V: TRBV4-1; D: -
CDR3: CASRASYEQYF; V: TRBV2; D: -
CDR3: CSVGHQETQYF; V: TRBV29-1; D: -
CDR3: CASSMVDSDYEQYF; V: TRBV19; D: -
CDR3: CSVVGQGDEQYF; V: TRBV29-1; D: TRBD1
CDR3: CARRASGRNEQFF; V: TRBV30; D: TRBD2
CDR3: CASQPRQDNQPQHF; V: TRBV10-2; D: -
CDR3: CASSQDRDNQPQHF; V: TRBV4-1; D: -
CDR3: CASSLRGTDDTIYF; V: TRBV27; D: -
CDR3: CASSREPGRGTTIEQFF; V: TRBV4-1; D: TRBD2